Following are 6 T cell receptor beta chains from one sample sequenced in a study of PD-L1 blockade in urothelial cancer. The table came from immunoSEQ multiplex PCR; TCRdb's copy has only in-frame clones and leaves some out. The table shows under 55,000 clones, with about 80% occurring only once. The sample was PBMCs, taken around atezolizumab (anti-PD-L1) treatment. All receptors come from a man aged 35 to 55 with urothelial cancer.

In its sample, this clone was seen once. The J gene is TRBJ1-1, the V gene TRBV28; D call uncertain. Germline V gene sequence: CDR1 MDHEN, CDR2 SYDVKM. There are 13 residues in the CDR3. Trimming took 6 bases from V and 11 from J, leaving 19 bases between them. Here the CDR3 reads CASSLETQGDAFF. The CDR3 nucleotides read TGTGCCAGCAGCCTAGAAACCCAAGGAGACGCTTTCTTT.

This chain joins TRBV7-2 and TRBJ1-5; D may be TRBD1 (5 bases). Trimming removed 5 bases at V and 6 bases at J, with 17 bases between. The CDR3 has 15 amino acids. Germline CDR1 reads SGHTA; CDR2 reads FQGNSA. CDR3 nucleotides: TGTGCCAGCAGCCCACAGGTTGCCAATAGTCAGCCCCAGCATTTT. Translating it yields CASSPQVANSQPQHF.

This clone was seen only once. The CDR3 region has the DNA TGTGCCAGCAGTTTCGGACAGAACCAAGAGACCCAGTACTTC. Translation: CASSFGQNQETQYF. The rearrangement links TRBV28 to TRBJ2-5; D may be TRBD1 (6 bases). The CDR3 has 14 residues. Per germline, CDR1 MDHEN and CDR2 SYDVKM. Trimming left V 3 bases short and J 0 bases short, with 8 bases between.

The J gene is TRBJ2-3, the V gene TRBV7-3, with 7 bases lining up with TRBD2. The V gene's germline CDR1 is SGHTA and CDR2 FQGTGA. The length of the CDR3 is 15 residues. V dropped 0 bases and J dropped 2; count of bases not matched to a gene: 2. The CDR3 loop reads CASSLTGRFTDTQYF. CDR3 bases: TGTGCCAGCAGCTTAACCGGGAGGTTCACAGATACGCAGTATTTT.

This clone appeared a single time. CDR3 DNA sequence: TGTGCCAGCAGCACTGCGGGACTAGCGGTTTGGATTCGCAATGAGCAGTTCTTC. Its protein product is CASSTAGLAVWIRNEQFF. The chain is built from TRBV9 and TRBJ2-1, with 11 bases that match TRBD2. The CDR3 totals 18 residues. CDR1 SGDLS and CDR2 YYNGEE come from the germline V gene. The J segment lost 6 bases and the V segment lost 4 bases, leaving 15 bases of the junction unmatched.

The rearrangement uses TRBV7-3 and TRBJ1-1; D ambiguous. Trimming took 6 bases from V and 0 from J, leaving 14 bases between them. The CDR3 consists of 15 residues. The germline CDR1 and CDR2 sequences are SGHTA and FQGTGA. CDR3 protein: CASRYSNIMNTEAFF. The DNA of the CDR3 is TGTGCCAGCAGATACAGCAACATTATGAACACTGAAGCTTTCTTT. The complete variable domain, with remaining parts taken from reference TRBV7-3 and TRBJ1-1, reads GAGVSQTPSNKVTEKGKYVELRCDPISGHTALYWYRQSLGQGPEFLIYFQGTGAADDSGLPNDRFFAVRPEGSVSTLKIQRTERGDSAVYLCASRYSNIMNTEAFFGQGTRLTVV.